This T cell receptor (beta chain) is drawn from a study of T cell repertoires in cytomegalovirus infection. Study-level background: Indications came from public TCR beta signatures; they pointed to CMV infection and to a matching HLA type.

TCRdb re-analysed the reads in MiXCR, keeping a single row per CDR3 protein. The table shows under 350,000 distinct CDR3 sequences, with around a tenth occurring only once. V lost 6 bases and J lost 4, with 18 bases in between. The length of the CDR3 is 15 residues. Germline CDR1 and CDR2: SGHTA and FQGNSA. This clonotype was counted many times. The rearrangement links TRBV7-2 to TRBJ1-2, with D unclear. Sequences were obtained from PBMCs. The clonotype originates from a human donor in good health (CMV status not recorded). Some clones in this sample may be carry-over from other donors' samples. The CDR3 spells CASSYSRANPYGYTF. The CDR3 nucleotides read TGTGCCAGCAGTTACAGCCGGGCCAACCCCTATGGCTACACCTTC.